This T cell receptor beta chain was sequenced in a study of control samples from healthy donors and cancer patients. Sequencing used immunoSEQ multiplex PCR; TCRdb keeps in-frame clones, though not all of them. The sample shows roughly 150,000 clones, roughly 89% of them seen only once. The CDR3 sequence is 15 residues long. The V and J ends lost 1 base and 3 bases respectively, with 10 bases between them. In germline, CDR1 is SGHVS, CDR2 FNYEAQ. This sequence joins TRBV7-6 and TRBJ1-3; D perhaps matches TRBD1 (6 bases). This receptor was taken from a man between 25 and 39 years old in good health. Sequencing was done on a sample of blood. The CDR3 loop reads CASSLVRGYGNTIYF. In DNA form, the CDR3 reads TGTGCCAGCAGCTTAGTTAGGGGGTATGGAAACACCATATATTTT.